Presented here are 29 T cell receptor beta chains from one specimen sequenced in a study of shared T cell receptors in the human thymus. Using immunoSEQ multiplex PCR, the repertoire was profiled, and TCRdb retains in-frame clones only, with some absent. The repertoire includes hundreds of thousands of clones, approximately 80% of them detected once, and more than 0.01% sits in the top ten. In addition, the sample was reused for a study of human thymus T cells.

What was sequenced was thymocytes. The receptors shown here come from a boy younger than two with a congenital heart defect.

CDR3 in amino acids: CAWSVLSPSGRAKETQYF. Here the CDR3 DNA reads TGTGCCTGGAGTGTATTGAGTCCTAGCGGGAGAGCCAAAGAGACCCAGTACTTC. The chain recombines TRBV30 with TRBJ2-5; TRBD2 matches at 10 bases. Looked up from germline, CDR1 is GTSNPN and CDR2 is SVGIG (reference sequence). V shed 0 bases, J shed 3 bases, and the junction held 13 bases outside the gene matches. The length of the CDR3 is 18 residues.

The rearrangement joins TRBV7-2 to TRBJ2-3; 9 nucleotides agree with TRBD2. Trimming at V came to 1 base and at J to 5 bases, leaving 1 base not matched to a gene. The CDR3 consists of 14 residues. The germline V gene encodes CDR1 SGHTA and CDR2 FQGNSA. CDR3 sequence reads: CASSLGTSVDTQYF. The CDR3 DNA sequence: TGTGCCAGCAGCTTAGGGACTAGCGTAGATACGCAGTATTTT.

This clone was detected only once. The chain joins TRBV30 to TRBJ1-2, with D unclear. V shed 1 base and J shed 1 base, with 16 bases lying between them. This CDR3 has 16 residues. Germline CDR1 and CDR2: GTSNPN and SVGIG (reference sequence). In DNA form, the CDR3 reads TGTGCCTGGAGTGACCCCCTTTTCGAGAATAACTATGGCTACACCTTC. Translating gives CAWSDPLFENNYGYTF. The full variable domain, with the rest looked up from reference TRBV30 and TRBJ1-2, is SQTIHQWPATLVQPVGSPLSLECTVEGTSNPNLYWYRQAAGRGLQLLFYSVGIGQISSEVPQNLSASRPQDRQFILSSKKLLLSDSGFYLCAWSDPLFENNYGYTFGSGTRLTVV.

The chain recombines TRBV6-5 with TRBJ2-5, with 8 bases identical to TRBD1. Germline values: CDR1 MNHEY, CDR2 SVGAGI. After removal of 6 bases from V and 4 bases from J, the junction contained 10 bases not matched to a gene. The CDR3 covers 15 residues. The CDR3 DNA follows: TGTGCCAGCAGCGCAGACAGGGGATGCGTAGAGACCCAGTACTTC. Amino acid sequence: CASSADRGCVETQYF.

The rearrangement links TRBV4-3 to TRBJ1-2; D ambiguous. CDR1 is LGHNA, CDR2 YSLEER, per germline. Trimming left V 3 bases short and J 6 bases short, with 14 bases between. The CDR3 contains 14 residues. CDR3 sequence (DNA): TGCGCCAGCAGCCACCACATCCGGGGTGATGGCTACACCTTC. Amino acids: CASSHHIRGDGYTF.

The V call is TRBV27, the J call TRBJ2-3, with TRBD1 matching over 12 bases. Trimming cost V 0 bases and J 6 bases; bases outside gene matches: 10. CDR1 and CDR2 (germline): MNHEY, SMNVEV (reference sequence). This CDR3 contains 18 residues. CDR3 bases: TGTGCCAGCAGTTTATCCCCCGTGAGGGACAGGGGGCATGATACGCAGTATTTT. Its translation is CASSLSPVRDRGHDTQYF.

This clone was observed a handful of times. This rearrangement joins TRBV5-4 to TRBJ2-7, with a possible D match to TRBD2 (5 bases). V shed 2 bases and J shed 4 bases, with 7 bases lying between them. The CDR3 runs to 12 residues. The germline CDR1 and CDR2 sequences are SGHNT and YYREEE (reference sequence). The CDR3 DNA is TGTGCCAGCAGCTTCAGCGGATACGAGCAGTACTTC. Encoded protein: CASSFSGYEQYF.

This clone was counted a few times. DNA for the CDR3: TGTGCCAGCAGCGTAGGACGGACACTTGGAAACACCATATATTTT. This gives the protein CASSVGRTLGNTIYF. V is TRBV9 and J is TRBJ1-3; the D gene is possibly TRBD1 (5 bases). With 0 bases removed from V and 3 bases from J, the gap between germline ends came to 10 bases. The CDR3 is 15 amino acids. Germline loops: CDR1 SGDLS, CDR2 YYNGEE.

The chain employs TRBV14 and TRBJ1-2; 12 bases fit TRBD1. Trimming took 5 bases from V and 8 from J; bases not matched to a gene: 6. Germline CDR1 is SGHDN and CDR2 is FVKESK. CDR3 size: 14 residues. In nucleotides, the CDR3 is TGTGCCAGCAGCAGGGACAGGGGGCTTTGGGGCTACACCTTC. Amino acids: CASSRDRGLWGYTF.

V and J are TRBV11-3 and TRBJ1-1; possible D gene TRBD1, 6 bases. The length of the CDR3 is 15 residues. Trimming removed 5 bases from V and 1 base from J, with 14 bases in between. Germline CDR1 and CDR2: SGHNT and YENEEA. Here the CDR3 reads CASSRWGQTNTEAFF. The CDR3 DNA reads TGTGCCAGCAGCAGATGGGGACAAACGAACACTGAAGCTTTCTTT.

This rearrangement joins TRBV7-2 to TRBJ2-7; D might be TRBD2 (6 bases). There are 14 residues in the CDR3. Between the trimmed V and J ends, which lost 2 bases and 1 base, there was a span of 9 bases. CDR1 is SGHTA and CDR2 is FQGNSA in the germline V gene. The CDR3: CASSLTSSSYEQYF. In DNA form, the CDR3 reads TGTGCCAGCAGCTTAACTAGCTCTTCCTACGAGCAGTACTTC. The full variable domain, completed using reference TRBV7-2 and TRBJ2-7, is GAGVSQSPSNKVTEKGKDVELRCDPISGHTALYWYRQSLGQGLEFLIYFQGNSAPDKSGLPSDRFSAERTGGSVSTLTIQRTQQEDSAVYLCASSLTSSSYEQYFGPGTRLTVT.

V and J are TRBV28 and TRBJ2-7; D might be TRBD2 (6 bases). V was pared by 5 bases and J by 1 base, with 15 bases between. CDR1 and CDR2 (germline): MDHEN, SYDVKM. The CDR3 covers 15 residues. CDR3 in amino acids: CASSNPSGGSYEQYF. Here the CDR3 DNA reads TGTGCCAGCAGTAATCCCAGCGGAGGGTCCTACGAGCAGTACTTC. Looking up the rest from reference TRBV28 and TRBJ2-7 gives the full variable domain: DVKVTQSSRYLVKRTGEKVFLECVQDMDHENMFWYRQDPGLGLRLIYFSYDVKMKEKGDIPEGYSVSREKKERFSLILESASTNQTSMYLCASSNPSGGSYEQYFGPGTRLTVT.

The chain recombines TRBV5-8 with TRBJ2-2, with a weak D call TRBD1 (6 bases). Germline V gene lookup returns CDR1 SGHTS and CDR2 YDEGEE. This CDR3 has 14 amino acids. With 2 bases removed from V and 10 bases from J, the gap between germline ends came to 15 bases. DNA of the CDR3: TGTGCCAGCAGCTTTTTGCTACAGGGAGAGGAGCTGTTTTTT. It specifies CASSFLLQGEELFF. Full variable domain (outside the CDR3, taken from reference TRBV5-8 and TRBJ2-2): EAGVTQSPTHLIKTRGQQATLRCSPISGHTSVYWYQQALGLGLQFLLWYDEGEERNRGNFPPRFSGRQFPNYSSELNVNALELEDSALYLCASSFLLQGEELFFGEGSRLTVL.

The chain employs TRBV27 and TRBJ2-7; the D gene is possibly TRBD2 (6 bases). CDR1 is MNHEY and CDR2 is SMNVEV in the germline V gene (reference sequence). Trimming took off 5 bases at V and 7 bases at J, with 24 bases between the two ends. This CDR3 is built from 16 residues. CDR3: CASSRYVGLGPGEQYF. CDR3 sequence (DNA): TGTGCCAGCAGTCGCTATGTGGGACTGGGGCCTGGGGAGCAGTACTTC.

The chain carries TRBV10-2 and TRBJ2-7; TRBD1 is a possible D gene (6 bases). Germline loops: CDR1 WSHSY, CDR2 SAAADI. The CDR3 loop spans 16 amino acids. V lost 8 bases, J lost 4 bases, and 24 bases lay in between. CDR3 nucleotides: TGCGCCAGCCGCCAGTCGGCTTGGCAGGGGTTATACGAGCAGTACTTC. It codes for CASRQSAWQGLYEQYF.

The CDR3 bases are TGCGCCAGCAGGGGCGGGCGAACCTACGAGCAGTACTTC. Translated, it gives CASRGGRTYEQYF. This chain links TRBV5-1 with TRBJ2-7; TRBD2 might be the D (5 bases). Trimming stripped 5 bases from V and 2 bases from J, with 11 bases between. The germline V gene encodes CDR1 SGHRS and CDR2 YFSETQ. The CDR3 has 13 amino acids. The entire variable domain, with the rest obtained from reference TRBV5-1 and TRBJ2-7, is as follows: KAGVTQTPRYLIKTRGQQVTLSCSPISGHRSVSWYQQTPGQGLQFLFEYFSETQRNKGNFPGRFSGRQFSNSRSEMNVSTLELGDSALYLCASRGGRTYEQYFGPGTRLTVT.

The rearrangement uses TRBV18 and TRBJ2-7; 9 bases are a match to TRBD2. This CDR3 is 14 amino acids long. V gave up 4 bases and J gave up 0 bases; unmatched junction bases: 1. Looked up from germline, CDR1 is KGHSH and CDR2 is LQKENI. CDR3 bases: TGTGCCAGCTCACTAGCGGGAGTCTCCTACGAGCAGTACTTC. Protein: CASSLAGVSYEQYF.

This clone came up a few times. This chain links TRBV5-4 with TRBJ2-5, with 10 bases that match TRBD1. Unmatched junction bases numbered 9, after V lost 3 bases and J lost 4 bases. The CDR3 runs 16 residues. Germline-derived CDR1 and CDR2 are SGHNT and YYREEE (reference sequence). CDR3 region: CASSSLMDRGLETQYF. CDR3 DNA: TGTGCCAGCAGCTCCCTAATGGACAGGGGGTTAGAGACCCAGTACTTC.

Of note for this clone: The identical CDR3 is also encoded by other nucleotide sequences in the sample. The J gene is TRBJ2-7, the V gene TRBV30; 12 bases fit TRBD2. The trim removed 3 bases at V and 3 bases at J, leaving 0 bases unmatched. CDR1 is GTSNPN and CDR2 is SVGIG in the germline V gene (reference sequence). The CDR3 is 13 residues long. The CDR3 here is CAWRLAGGYEQYF. The CDR3 nucleotides read TGTGCCTGGAGACTAGCGGGAGGCTACGAGCAGTACTTC.

The rearrangement links TRBV19 to TRBJ2-7, with 11 bases that match TRBD2. The junction had 6 bases not matched to a gene; V was cut back by 5 bases and J by 0 bases. The CDR3 length is 16 residues. CDR1 is LNHDA and CDR2 is SQIVND in the germline V gene (reference sequence). The CDR3 DNA is TGTGCCAGTAGTCCCCGTCTAGCGGGAGGCTCCTACGAGCAGTACTTC. Its translation is CASSPRLAGGSYEQYF.

This clone was detected a few times. This chain uses TRBV4-1 with TRBJ2-1; D is uncertain. Germline loops: CDR1 MGHRA, CDR2 YSYEKL. The CDR3 spans 12 residues. Trimming cost V 0 bases and J 12 bases, with 9 bases left between them. The CDR3 reads CASSQEEGGQFF. The CDR3 nucleotides read TGCGCCAGCAGCCAAGAGGAAGGCGGGCAGTTCTTC.

V usage is TRBV27 and J usage is TRBJ2-1, with 7 bases matching TRBD2. The V and J ends lost 1 base and 14 bases, in that order; junction bases with no gene match: 5. The CDR3 has 12 residues. Germline lookup yields CDR1 MNHEY and CDR2 SMNVEV (reference sequence). DNA of the CDR3: TGTGCCAGCAGTTTATTCAGCGGGGTGGAGTTCTTC. Translation: CASSLFSGVEFF.

The V call is TRBV30, the J call TRBJ2-3; 8 nucleotides align to TRBD1. The CDR3 covers 18 residues. Germline lookup yields CDR1 GTSNPN and CDR2 SVGIG (reference sequence). The ends lost 2 bases at V and 1 base at J; junction bases unmatched: 14. This chain's CDR3 is CAWSRGQGREGGTDTQYF. The DNA for the CDR3 is TGTGCCTGGAGTCGTGGACAGGGCCGAGAAGGGGGCACAGATACGCAGTATTTT.

The genes are TRBV2 and TRBJ2-1; 8 bases map to TRBD2. Germline CDR1 SNHLY, CDR2 FYNNEI. The CDR3 is 17 residues long. V dropped 3 bases and J dropped 0; count of bases not matched to a gene: 7. CDR3 coding DNA: TGTGCCAGCAGTGAGTCGCGACTAGCGCCCTCCTACAATGAGCAGTTCTTC. Residues: CASSESRLAPSYNEQFF.

This clone was seen more than once but under ten times. The gene calls are TRBV5-5 and TRBJ1-2; 12 bases fit TRBD1. The germline gives CDR1 SGHKS, CDR2 YYEKEE (reference sequence). V lost 4 bases, J lost 0 bases, and 7 bases stayed unmatched. The CDR3 length is 17 residues. CDR3 nucleotide sequence: TGTGCCAGCAGCCCGGGACAGGGGGCCCTAGCTAACTATGGCTACACCTTC. It translates to CASSPGQGALANYGYTF.

The J gene is TRBJ1-4, the V gene TRBV6-1; a possible D gene is TRBD1 (5 bases). Germline lookup yields CDR1 MNHNS and CDR2 SASEGT. The CDR3 length is 12 residues. The V gene lost 11 bases and the J gene lost 3 bases, with 10 bases spanning the gap. The CDR3 protein is CASTAPNEKLFF. The CDR3 DNA sequence: TGTGCCTCGACAGCCCCTAATGAAAAACTGTTTTTT.

CDR3 protein: CASSKYRAQHF. CDR3 in DNA: TGTGCCAGCAGTAAGTACAGGGCCCAGCATTTT. V and J are TRBV6-1 and TRBJ1-5, with D tentatively TRBD1 (6 bases). Germline lookup yields CDR1 MNHNS and CDR2 SASEGT. The germline V and J ends were trimmed by 5 bases and 11 bases, with 10 bases remaining between them. The CDR3 extends over 11 amino acids.

This sequence joins TRBV4-1 and TRBJ2-7; possibly TRBD2 for D (5 bases). Looked up from germline, CDR1 is MGHRA and CDR2 is YSYEKL. This CDR3 spans 16 amino acids. With 0 bases removed from V and 3 bases from J, the gap between germline ends came to 15 bases. In nucleotides, the CDR3 is TGCGCCAGCAGCCAAGAAGCGTTACTAGGGCGCTACGAGCAGTACTTC. Translated: CASSQEALLGRYEQYF.

The V and J genes are TRBV5-6 and TRBJ2-2, with D possibly matching TRBD1 (5 bases). The ends were cut back, 4 bases at V and 1 base at J, with 11 bases in the middle. The CDR3 is 15 amino acids. CDR1 SGHDT and CDR2 YYEEEE come from the germline V gene. The CDR3 loop is CASSRDRWNTGELFF. The CDR3 DNA reads TGTGCCAGCAGCCGTGACAGATGGAACACCGGGGAGCTGTTTTTT.